The clone carrying this TCR beta chain turned up a few times. The antigen is unknown. These data belong to a study of read filtering for tumor transcriptome and immune sequencing. In the study overall: By R-ISS, stages I, II and III held 8, 16 and 7 patients. Transcriptome libraries were built from DNase-treated RNA.

Overall study results and limits: Without single-read clonotypes, shared clonotype proportions correlated more between IR-seq and RNA-seq.

Germline lookup yields CDR1 MNHEY and CDR2 SVGEGT. The CDR3 has 16 residues. Trimming shortened V by 6 bases and J by 3 bases, and 18 bases separated the two germline ends. From about 400 ng of RNA, a library with molecular barcoded alpha/delta and beta/gamma adaptors was made. TCRdb reanalysed the reads using MiXCR and keeps one entry per CDR3 protein. The sample shows several thousand distinct CDR3 sequences, about a quarter of them seen only once. This TCR was recovered from a donor at least 40 years old with multiple myeloma. The specimen sequenced was a population of CD138-negative cells sorted from bone marrow. The chain couples TRBV6-2 or TRBV6-3 to TRBJ2-4; no clear D. CDR3 residues: CASSPTPSFVKNIQYF. The DNA for the CDR3 is TGTGCCAGCAGCCCTACCCCATCGTTTGTCAAAAACATTCAGTACTTC.